This passage covers 13 T cell receptor beta chains from one sample sequenced in a study of cytomegalovirus exposure and HLA in healthy donors. Primers included in the PCR were 60 Vbeta and 13 Jbeta primers. Measured with immunoSEQ multiplex PCR; TCRdb has only the in-frame clones, and not every one. The sample carries about 160,000 clones, around 88% recorded once. Input material: PBMCs. These receptors all stem from a woman aged 25 to 39 in good health and CMV-seronegative.

The chain recombines TRBV18 with TRBJ2-5; perhaps TRBD2 as D (5 bases). Germline-derived CDR1 and CDR2 are KGHSH and LQKENI. V was clipped by 0 bases and J by 5 bases, with 13 bases between them. CDR3 length: 15 amino acids. CDR3 protein: CASSPPVGPGETQYF. DNA for the CDR3: TGTGCCAGCTCACCACCGGTAGGGCCGGGGGAGACCCAGTACTTC.

V usage is TRBV4-1 and J usage is TRBJ2-3, with no clear D. This CDR3 has 16 amino acids. Germline V gives CDR1 MGHRA, CDR2 YSYEKL. With 0 bases removed from V and 0 bases from J, the gap between germline ends came to 10 bases. The CDR3 spells CASSQEPGLSTDTQYF. CDR3 DNA: TGCGCCAGCAGCCAAGAGCCAGGCTTGAGCACAGATACGCAGTATTTT.

This chain connects TRBV11-3 to TRBJ2-7; D might be TRBD1 (6 bases). The CDR3 has 15 residues. The germline V gene has CDR1 SGHNT and CDR2 YENEEA. V lost 2 bases, J lost 4 bases, and 15 bases lay in between. In nucleotides, the CDR3 is TGTGCCAGCAGCTTATCGTCTGGGGGCGCATACGAGCAGTACTTC. This encodes CASSLSSGGAYEQYF.

The gene calls are TRBV19 and TRBJ1-6, with 7 bases that match TRBD1. This CDR3 is built from 13 residues. Germline CDR1 is LNHDA and CDR2 is SQIVND (reference sequence). With V trimmed by 10 bases and J by 9 bases, 9 bases remained unmatched. The CDR3 is CATRQGYGSPLHF. CDR3 sequence (DNA): TGTGCCACGAGACAGGGTTATGGTTCACCCCTCCACTTT.

This chain links TRBV20-1 with TRBJ2-3, with D perhaps matching TRBD2 (6 bases). V lost 5 bases to trimming and J lost 9 bases, with 12 bases between them. The CDR3 is made up of 11 amino acids. In germline, CDR1 is DFQATT, CDR2 SNEGSKA (reference sequence). CDR3 in DNA: TGCAGTGCTCCATGGACTACCACGCAGTATTTT. Translation gives CSAPWTTTQYF.

The rearrangement links TRBV6-1 to TRBJ2-7; the match to TRBD1 covers 8 bases. CDR1 MNHNS and CDR2 SASEGT come from the germline V gene. The CDR3 sequence is 13 residues long. The junction had 3 bases not matched to a gene; V was cut back by 6 bases and J by 2 bases. DNA of the CDR3: TGTGCCAGCAGCCGGGACAGGCCCTACGAGCAGTACTTC. Protein product: CASSRDRPYEQYF.

This clone appeared a few times. CDR3 DNA sequence: TGTGCCAGCAGCCTGACAGGGGGCGACTACGAGCAGTACTTC. The encoded protein is CASSLTGGDYEQYF. This rearrangement joins TRBV14 to TRBJ2-7; 10 nucleotides line up with TRBD1. The CDR3 length is 14 residues. Looked up from germline, CDR1 is SGHDN and CDR2 is FVKESK. V trimming: 4 bases; J trimming: 3 bases; junction bases outside the gene matches: 3.

This sequence joins TRBV27 and TRBJ1-2; perhaps TRBD1 as D (6 bases). CDR1 and CDR2 (germline): MNHEY, SMNVEV (reference sequence). The CDR3 runs to 14 residues. The V end was cut by 0 bases, the J end by 6 bases, with 11 bases between. As DNA, the CDR3 is TGTGCCAGCAGTTTATCGGGGGCTTTAAATGGCTACACCTTC. Translating it yields CASSLSGALNGYTF.

The chain carries TRBV7-7 and TRBJ2-3; TRBD2 agrees at 7 bases. Germline V gene sequence: CDR1 SSHAT, CDR2 FNYEAQ (reference sequence). CDR3 length equals 16 residues. After removal of 5 bases from V and 6 bases from J, the junction contained 14 bases not matched to a gene. CDR3 nucleotide sequence: TGTGCCAGCAGCCGAACGGAGAGCGGGCGGGGGGATACGCAGTATTTT. Translation: CASSRTESGRGDTQYF.

The CDR3 nucleotides are TGTGCCAGCATCAAAACGGGACTAGCGGGAGTTCAAACAGATACGCAGTATTTT. It yields the protein CASIKTGLAGVQTDTQYF. V and J are TRBV7-8 and TRBJ2-3; TRBD2 agrees at 14 bases. J lost 3 bases, V lost 7 bases, and 12 bases had no gene match. Germline V gives CDR1 SGHVS, CDR2 FQNEAQ. The CDR3 contains 18 residues.

The chain combines TRBV18 with TRBJ1-2; 9 bases are a match to TRBD1. This CDR3 region has 14 residues. The germline V gene encodes CDR1 KGHSH and CDR2 LQKENI. V shed 4 bases, J shed 4 bases, and the junction held 4 bases outside the gene matches. The CDR3 sequence: CASSQADRGYGYTF. For the CDR3, the DNA is TGTGCCAGCTCACAAGCGGACAGGGGCTATGGCTACACCTTC.

This clone was recorded a few times. CDR3 loop: CASSLYNEQFF. The CDR3 nucleotides are TGTGCCAGCAGCCTCTACAATGAGCAGTTCTTC. The chain couples TRBV27 to TRBJ2-1; D ambiguous. V was cut by 6 bases and J by 3 bases, with 3 bases left in between. Germline CDR1 and CDR2: MNHEY and SMNVEV (reference sequence). The CDR3 contains 11 residues.

The chain joins TRBV10-1 to TRBJ2-3; possibly TRBD2 for D (6 bases). The CDR3 contains 13 residues. CDR1 WNHNN and CDR2 SYGVQD come from the germline V gene (reference sequence). Between the trimmed V and J ends, which lost 5 bases and 0 bases, there was a span of 6 bases. Here the CDR3 DNA reads TGCGCCAGCAGTAGCGGGAGCACAGATACGCAGTATTTT. As protein: CASSSGSTDTQYF.